These 2 T cell receptor beta chains were sequenced from one sample in a study of cytomegalovirus exposure and HLA in healthy donors. TCRdb keeps only in-frame clones here, not all; method: immunoSEQ multiplex PCR. The data show some 330,000 clones, about nine tenths seen once. The sample taken for sequencing was PBMCs. Every receptor here comes from a young woman in good health and CMV-seronegative.

The chain has TRBV6-6 and TRBJ2-7; the match to TRBD2 covers 8 bases. Trimming cost V 10 bases and J 4 bases; bases outside gene matches: 9. This CDR3 comprises 13 residues. In germline, CDR1 is MNHNY, CDR2 SVGAGI (reference sequence). CDR3 residues: CATRGGYGYEQYF. Written as DNA, the CDR3 is TGTGCCACCCGGGGGGGATATGGTTACGAGCAGTACTTC.

The genes are TRBV5-1 and TRBJ2-3, with 9 nucleotides matching TRBD1. The CDR3 runs to 16 residues. V lost 6 bases to trimming and J lost 0 bases; unmatched junction nucleotides: 8. Germline values: CDR1 SGHRS, CDR2 YFSETQ. CDR3 region: CASILGTGFSTDTQYF. Written as DNA, the CDR3 is TGCGCCAGCATACTCGGGACAGGGTTCAGCACAGATACGCAGTATTTT.